What follows describes a single T cell receptor (beta chain). Its antigen is unknown. No base quality information exists; no much larger clone differs at one position. These data belong to a study of shared clonotypes between healthy human individuals (TCRdb year 2020). Some background on the complete study: The cohort included three men and two women between 18 and 49 years of age. Blood TCR repertoires of about five healthy adults were deeply sequenced to estimate repertoire size and the extent of clonotype sharing between individuals. Per donor, leukapheresis produced somewhere between about 0.8 and 9 billion PBMCs. For each donor, CD4 naive and CD4 memory were each given three plates, CD8 naive was given two plates, and CD8 memory was given one plate. Different laboratories and diverse techniques were used to prepare libraries and sequence TCR repertoires, to increase sequencing depth and limit assay-specific biases. General study outcomes and caveats: Only blood was sampled, and tissue TCR repertoires likely differ from those in blood. Compared with non-shared clonotypes, the clonotypes found in all four sorted-subset donors had higher generation probabilities. Naive subsets generally had larger estimated clonotype richness than memory subsets. When a handful of donors were compared, the shared fraction of clonotypes was roughly 4.8% for naive CD4, approximately 3.3% for naive CD8, 2.3% for memory CD4, and 0.4% for memory CD8. Because the study included only a small number of donors, the genetic and exposure-history diversity represented was limited. Rarefaction of sorted-subset datasets indicated incomplete sequencing despite the large sequencing depth. Pairwise subsampling led to the expectation that sequencing depth would affect the degree of clonotype sharing among donors.

TCR CDR3 regions were amplified from genomic DNA by multiplex PCR using the deep immunoSEQ assay. For each cell subset, the extracted genomic DNA was distributed evenly across all wells of several immunoSEQ 96-well plates, and each plate served as one replicate. For sorted subsets, about 200 ng genomic DNA, equal to 25,000 to 35,000 T cell genomes, was loaded into each replicate PCR. The purified libraries were quantified using a Qubit 3.0 fluorometer, sized with a Bioanalyzer 2100, and then quantified again using the KAPA Library Quantification kit. A separate single-read 150-cycle Illumina NextSeq 550 flow cell was used to sequence each immunoSEQ 96-well plate. The original pipeline was this. Because the immunoSEQ output held only junctional sequences and lacked quality scores, the filtering could not match the filtering applied to full-length reads. To assign V/J genes and CDR3, sequences were annotated using PyIR, a Python wrapper for IgBLAST v1.9, with IMGT germline references. Reads were filtered out if the reads had weak V/J assignments (E-value above 1e-6), no CDR3, stop codons, out-of-frame junctions, or ambiguous translated residues. V3J clonotypes were defined as sequences sharing an identical inferred V gene, J gene, and CDR3 amino acid sequence. The percentage overlap between two repertoires was calculated by dividing the number of shared unique clonotypes by the size of the smaller repertoire. RTK rarefaction, the Chao1 estimator, and Recon v2.1 estimates of unobserved clonotypes were used to assess repertoire richness. Generation probabilities for all TCRbeta clonotypes obtained by the gDNA method from a few donors were computed using OLGA. Drawn from immuneACCESS, this table holds only the in-frame rearrangements with V and J called that TCRdb kept. Clones are partly lost; checked studies trace under half to an unresolved V gene and leave the rest unexplained. V and J calls and clone size follow that table, whereas D and trimming were derived from the DNA. Here the sample has fewer than 400,000 clones; over 65% occur a single time. The ten largest make up approximately 10% of the sample.

Healthy HIV-negative adults with no recently reported acute infections or vaccinations were included as donors. Every donor was a Caucasian adult living in Nashville, Tennessee, USA. CD4+ T cells were enriched by magnetic negative selection, after which naive cells were positively selected on CD45RA and the negative fraction was taken as the memory subset. After blood collection by leukapheresis, PBMCs were isolated using Ficoll-Histopaque density gradient centrifugation and then cryopreserved in the vapor phase of liquid nitrogen. Analytical flow cytometry was used to check the purity and quantity of each magnetically sorted T cell population. Each sorted fraction had its genomic DNA isolated and then quantified by UV absorbance on a Nanodrop 2000c. From the cysteine up to the phenylalanine, the CDR3 has a length of 15 residues. CDR3 DNA is the only sequence kept; it has 45 bases, read in frame from the first base. V is pruned by 6 bases and J by 8 bases, leaving 15 bases of the junction without a gene match. CDR1 and CDR2 are drawn from the germline V gene: MNHNS, SASEGT.

The rearranged segments are TRBV6-1 and TRBJ1-1; TRBD1 lines up with 7 middle nucleotides. The TCR originated in a man aged 30 to 45 in good health. Material: memory CD4+ T cells sorted from blood. Read against the paper, the sample's cell subset or site label means: CD45RA-negative fraction. The base sequence is TGTGCCAGCAGCGCCCTGACAGGGAGCGCGGTGGAAGCTTTCTTT. The encoded protein is CASSALTGSAVEAFF.